The rows below give T cell receptor beta chains drawn from one sample of a study of T cell repertoires in cytomegalovirus infection. Via MiXCR, TCRdb re-called the reads, giving one row per CDR3 protein. The sample carries more than 400,000 distinct CDR3 sequences, approximately 25% recorded once. The specimen sequenced was PBMCs. These receptors were taken from a human donor in good health (CMV status not recorded). Some clones in this sample may be carry-over from other donors' samples. CDR3s include the opening cysteine and the closing phenylalanine or tryptophan. D genes are given only for firm matches. Where a row states a size, it is once, few, many or the class of an expanded clone; other rows omit it.

j_call: TRBJ1-6; clone_size: .; v_call: TRBV11-2; d_call: .; cdr3_aa: CASSLRPGLGSPLHF; cdr3_nt: TGTGCCAGCAGCTTAAGACCGGGACTTGGTTCACCCCTCCACTTT
j_call: TRBJ2-3; clone_size: few; v_call: TRBV19; d_call: .; cdr3_aa: CASSIRGQGPAPTDTQYF; cdr3_nt: TGTGCCAGTAGTATAAGGGGCCAGGGGCCGGCACCCACAGATACGCAGTATTTT
j_call: TRBJ2-1; clone_size: once; v_call: TRBV6-2/TRBV6-3; d_call: .; cdr3_aa: CASSYSRSGAEVDEQFF; cdr3_nt: TGTGCCAGCAGTTACTCGAGGTCGGGGGCCGAAGTAGATGAGCAGTTCTTC
j_call: TRBJ1-5; clone_size: .; v_call: TRBV6-8; d_call: .; cdr3_aa: CASSSQVNQPQHF; cdr3_nt: TGTGCCAGCAGTTCACAGGTTAATCAGCCCCAGCATTTT
j_call: TRBJ1-4; clone_size: few; v_call: TRBV24-1; d_call: .; cdr3_aa: CATSASPSNEKLFF; cdr3_nt: TGTGCCACCAGTGCGTCACCTTCTAATGAAAAACTGTTTTTT
j_call: TRBJ1-1; clone_size: .; v_call: TRBV6-1; d_call: TRBD1; cdr3_aa: CATERTGGTAFF; cdr3_nt: TGTGCCACCGAGCGTACAGGGGGCACAGCTTTCTTT
j_call: TRBJ2-2; clone_size: .; v_call: TRBV7-1; d_call: .; cdr3_aa: CASSYLTVYSGELFF; cdr3_nt: TGTGCCAGCAGCTATTTGACAGTTTACTCCGGGGAGCTGTTTTTT
j_call: TRBJ1-5; clone_size: many; v_call: TRBV7-2; d_call: .; cdr3_aa: CASSRGWGHQPQHF; cdr3_nt: TGTGCCAGCAGCCGAGGCTGGGGGCATCAGCCCCAGCATTTT
j_call: TRBJ2-7; clone_size: few; v_call: TRBV7-4; d_call: TRBD1; cdr3_aa: CASDGGQGEGEQYF; cdr3_nt: TGTGCCAGCGACGGGGGACAGGGTGAAGGCGAGCAGTACTTC
j_call: TRBJ2-2; clone_size: few; v_call: TRBV12-3/TRBV12-4; d_call: .; cdr3_aa: CASTFYPNTGELFF; cdr3_nt: TGTGCCAGCACCTTTTACCCGAACACCGGGGAGCTGTTTTTT
j_call: TRBJ2-1; clone_size: few; v_call: TRBV10-3; d_call: TRBD2; cdr3_aa: CAISDLLAGVGEQFF; cdr3_nt: TGTGCCATCAGTGATTTACTAGCGGGAGTGGGTGAGCAGTTCTTC
j_call: TRBJ2-1; clone_size: few; v_call: TRBV5-1; d_call: .; cdr3_aa: CASRSRDLAPNEQFF; cdr3_nt: TGCGCCAGCCGAAGCCGGGACTTAGCCCCTAATGAGCAGTTCTTC
j_call: TRBJ1-2; clone_size: many; v_call: TRBV7-2; d_call: TRBD1; cdr3_aa: CASTPGGRVHGYTF; cdr3_nt: TGTGCCAGCACCCCAGGGGGCAGGGTCCATGGCTACACCTTC
j_call: TRBJ2-1; clone_size: .; v_call: TRBV7-2; d_call: .; cdr3_aa: CASSLETGRYEQFF; cdr3_nt: TGTGCCAGCAGCTTGGAAACGGGACGGTATGAGCAGTTCTTC
j_call: TRBJ1-3; clone_size: .; v_call: TRBV6-5; d_call: .; cdr3_aa: CASSITGINGNTIYF; cdr3_nt: TGTGCCAGCAGTATTACAGGGATTAATGGAAACACCATATATTTT
j_call: TRBJ2-1; clone_size: few; v_call: TRBV6-2/TRBV6-3; d_call: .; cdr3_aa: CASTQRKREQFF; cdr3_nt: TGTGCCAGCACCCAACGTAAACGCGAGCAGTTCTTC
j_call: TRBJ1-2; clone_size: few; v_call: TRBV10-2; d_call: .; cdr3_aa: CASSESRGQGYGYTF; cdr3_nt: TGCGCCAGCAGTGAGAGCCGGGGGCAAGGCTATGGCTACACCTTC
j_call: TRBJ2-1; clone_size: .; v_call: TRBV28; d_call: .; cdr3_aa: CASSRRDAYNEQFF; cdr3_nt: TGTGCCAGCAGTAGGCGGGACGCTTACAATGAGCAGTTCTTC
j_call: TRBJ1-5; clone_size: .; v_call: TRBV27; d_call: .; cdr3_aa: CASSLLANQPQHF; cdr3_nt: TGTGCCAGCAGTTTATTGGCTAATCAGCCCCAGCATTTT
j_call: TRBJ2-3; clone_size: few; v_call: TRBV5-1; d_call: .; cdr3_aa: CASSLGGPVTDTQYF; cdr3_nt: TGCGCCAGCAGCTTGGGGGGGCCAGTAACAGATACGCAGTATTTT
j_call: TRBJ2-7; clone_size: many; v_call: TRBV7-8; d_call: TRBD2; cdr3_aa: CASSSTPPGLAGPSSYEQYF; cdr3_nt: TGTGCCAGCAGCTCCACCCCGCCAGGACTAGCGGGCCCGAGCTCCTACGAGCAGTACTTC
j_call: TRBJ2-1; clone_size: .; v_call: TRBV30; d_call: .; cdr3_aa: CAWSTGNEQFF; cdr3_nt: TGTGCCTGGAGTACGGGGAATGAGCAGTTCTTC
j_call: TRBJ2-7; clone_size: .; v_call: TRBV20-1; d_call: .; cdr3_aa: CSARRYEQYF; cdr3_nt: TGCAGTGCTAGGAGGTACGAGCAGTACTTC
j_call: TRBJ2-7; clone_size: few; v_call: TRBV12-3/TRBV12-4; d_call: TRBD1; cdr3_aa: CASSLKTGFYEQYF; cdr3_nt: TGTGCCAGCAGTTTAAAGACAGGGTTCTACGAGCAGTACTTC
j_call: TRBJ1-1; clone_size: .; v_call: TRBV6-2/TRBV6-3; d_call: .; cdr3_aa: CASRTQGLSTEAFF; cdr3_nt: TGTGCCAGCAGGACACAGGGATTAAGCACTGAAGCTTTCTTT
j_call: TRBJ2-5; clone_size: .; v_call: TRBV9; d_call: TRBD1; cdr3_aa: CASSVDAGGETQYF; cdr3_nt: TGTGCCAGCAGCGTAGATGCAGGGGGAGAGACCCAGTACTTC
j_call: TRBJ2-4; clone_size: few; v_call: TRBV7-9; d_call: .; cdr3_aa: CASEGENIQYF; cdr3_nt: TGTGCCAGTGAGGGGGAAAACATTCAGTACTTC
j_call: TRBJ2-1; clone_size: .; v_call: TRBV20-1; d_call: TRBD2; cdr3_aa: CSARDREVPLAKPFGEQFF; cdr3_nt: TGCAGTGCTAGAGATCGTGAGGTTCCACTAGCGAAGCCTTTTGGTGAGCAGTTCTTC
j_call: TRBJ1-1; clone_size: .; v_call: TRBV6-5; d_call: .; cdr3_aa: CAGARTAVGGNTEAFF; cdr3_nt: TGTGCCGGGGCCCGGACGGCCGTCGGTGGGAACACTGAAGCTTTCTTT
j_call: TRBJ1-2; clone_size: .; v_call: TRBV28; d_call: TRBD1; cdr3_aa: CASSPGQGDNYGYTF; cdr3_nt: TGTGCCAGCAGCCCAGGACAGGGGGATAACTATGGCTACACCTTC
j_call: TRBJ2-6; clone_size: many; v_call: TRBV19; d_call: TRBD1; cdr3_aa: CASSGQGPGANVLTF; cdr3_nt: TGTGCCAGTTCGGGACAGGGCCCTGGGGCCAACGTCCTGACTTTC
j_call: TRBJ1-1; clone_size: many; v_call: TRBV7-2; d_call: .; cdr3_aa: CASSPSGQLFWMNTEAFF; cdr3_nt: TGTGCCAGCAGCCCCTCCGGACAGCTATTTTGGATGAACACTGAAGCTTTCTTT
j_call: TRBJ1-5; clone_size: .; v_call: TRBV6-2/TRBV6-3; d_call: .; cdr3_aa: CASSYTTIEPQHF; cdr3_nt: TGTGCCAGCAGTTACACGACTATTGAGCCCCAGCATTTT
j_call: TRBJ2-2; clone_size: .; v_call: TRBV24-1; d_call: .; cdr3_aa: CATSDLQAGVNTGELFF; cdr3_nt: TGTGCCACCAGTGATTTGCAGGCCGGGGTTAACACCGGGGAGCTGTTTTTT
j_call: TRBJ2-1; clone_size: few; v_call: TRBV20-1; d_call: .; cdr3_aa: CSVQGGGAYNEQFF; cdr3_nt: TGCAGTGTCCAGGGGGGAGGAGCCTACAATGAGCAGTTCTTC
j_call: TRBJ1-5; clone_size: .; v_call: TRBV7-2; d_call: .; cdr3_aa: CASSRDRLNQPQHF; cdr3_nt: TGTGCCAGCAGCCGGGACCGACTCAATCAGCCCCAGCATTTT
j_call: TRBJ2-5; clone_size: .; v_call: TRBV6-5; d_call: .; cdr3_aa: CASRRTVQETQYF; cdr3_nt: TGTGCCAGCAGGAGGACAGTTCAAGAGACCCAGTACTTC
j_call: TRBJ2-5; clone_size: .; v_call: TRBV5-4; d_call: .; cdr3_aa: CASSLGAGASQETQYF; cdr3_nt: TGTGCCAGCAGCTTGGGGGCAGGGGCCAGCCAAGAGACCCAGTACTTC
j_call: TRBJ2-2; clone_size: few; v_call: TRBV24-1; d_call: .; cdr3_aa: CATSDTETQSLGTGELFF; cdr3_nt: TGTGCCACCAGTGATACTGAGACACAATCCTTAGGGACCGGGGAGCTGTTTTTT
j_call: TRBJ1-1; clone_size: many; v_call: TRBV7-2; d_call: .; cdr3_aa: CASSKRATAMNTEAFF; cdr3_nt: TGTGCCAGCAGCAAGCGGGCGACAGCTATGAACACTGAAGCTTTCTTT
j_call: TRBJ2-1; clone_size: few; v_call: TRBV12-3/TRBV12-4; d_call: TRBD2; cdr3_aa: CASSPLREGDNEQFF; cdr3_nt: TGTGCCAGCAGTCCTTTGCGGGAGGGGGACAATGAGCAGTTCTTC
j_call: TRBJ1-1; clone_size: many; v_call: TRBV7-2; d_call: .; cdr3_aa: CASSLAPVGNEAFF; cdr3_nt: TGTGCCAGCAGCTTAGCCCCCGTGGGTAATGAAGCTTTCTTT